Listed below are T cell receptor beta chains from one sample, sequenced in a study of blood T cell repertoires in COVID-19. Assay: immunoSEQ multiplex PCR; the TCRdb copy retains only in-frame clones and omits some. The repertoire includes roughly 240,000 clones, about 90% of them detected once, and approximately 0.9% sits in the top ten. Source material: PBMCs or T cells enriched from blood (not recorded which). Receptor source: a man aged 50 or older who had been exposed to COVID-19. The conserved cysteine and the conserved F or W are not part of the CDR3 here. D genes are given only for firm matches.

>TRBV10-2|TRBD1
ASSESTGGYGYT
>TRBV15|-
ATSRDNREPNEQF
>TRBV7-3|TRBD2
ASSLGTSGSPSTDTQY
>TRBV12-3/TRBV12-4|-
ASSPGGIGELF
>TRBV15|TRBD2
ATSRDARRGGFEVAQF
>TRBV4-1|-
ASSQWGGNYGYT
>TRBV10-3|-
AIRGDQETQY
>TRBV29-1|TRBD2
SVVSGGHLTDTQY
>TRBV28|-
ATHGMPSNQPQH
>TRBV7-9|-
ATFRGGAISSNTEAF
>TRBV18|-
ASSRPGAGNTIY
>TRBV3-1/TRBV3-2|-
ATKTGDTQY
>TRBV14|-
ASSQQGTGYT
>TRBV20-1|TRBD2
SASSGGTGRYREQY
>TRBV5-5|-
ASSVEGHLNTEAF
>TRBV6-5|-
ASRRDSYNEQF
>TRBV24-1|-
ATSRQADTQY
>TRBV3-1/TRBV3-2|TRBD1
ASSKGQGVTGELF
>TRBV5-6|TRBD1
ASSLIQGSNYGYT
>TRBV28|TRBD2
ASSTSGESYNEQF
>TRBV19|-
ASSIDLWTTNSPLH